This T cell receptor (beta chain) is drawn from a study of T cell repertoires in cytomegalovirus infection. As for the study in general: From public TCR beta signatures came an indication of both CMV infection and matching HLA type. Study results and caveats: Dominant in the ex vivo response were TCR beta clonotypes restricted by HLA-C and specific for CMV. Summed frequency of shared TCR beta families picked out CMV carriers who also had the relevant HLA.

One entry per CDR3 protein results from TCRdb running MiXCR on the reads. The sample holds roughly 350,000 distinct CDR3 sequences, about 35% seen once. The CDR3 covers 16 residues. Germline V gives CDR1 SGHVS, CDR2 FQNEAQ. V lost 2 bases to trimming and J lost 3 bases, with 14 bases between them. This clonotype has a handful of counts. The antigen is not known. The chain uses TRBV7-8 and TRBJ1-5; D remains ambiguous. The receptor was isolated from a human donor in good health (CMV status not recorded). Some clones in this sample may be carry-over from other donors' samples. The source material was cultured PBMCs, sampled from culture after CMV antigen stimulation. In DNA, the CDR3 is TGTGCCAGCAGCTTAAGGGCGGTCCTCGACAATCAGCCCCAGCATTTT. It codes for CASSLRAVLDNQPQHF.